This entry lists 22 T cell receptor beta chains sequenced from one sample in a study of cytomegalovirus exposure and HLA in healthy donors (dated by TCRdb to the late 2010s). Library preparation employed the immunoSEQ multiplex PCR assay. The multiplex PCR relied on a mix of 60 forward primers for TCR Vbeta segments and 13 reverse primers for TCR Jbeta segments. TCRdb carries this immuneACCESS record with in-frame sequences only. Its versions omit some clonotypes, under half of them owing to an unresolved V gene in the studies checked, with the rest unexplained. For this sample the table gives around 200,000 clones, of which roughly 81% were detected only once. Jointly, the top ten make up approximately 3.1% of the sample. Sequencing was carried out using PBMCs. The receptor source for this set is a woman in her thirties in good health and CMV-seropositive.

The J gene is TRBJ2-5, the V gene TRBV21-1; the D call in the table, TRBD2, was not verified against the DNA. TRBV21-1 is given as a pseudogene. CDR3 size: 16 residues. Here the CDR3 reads CASSTDGGAVVETQYF. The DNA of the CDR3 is TGTGCCAGCAGTACCGACGGAGGGGCTGTAGTAGAGACCCAGTACTTC.

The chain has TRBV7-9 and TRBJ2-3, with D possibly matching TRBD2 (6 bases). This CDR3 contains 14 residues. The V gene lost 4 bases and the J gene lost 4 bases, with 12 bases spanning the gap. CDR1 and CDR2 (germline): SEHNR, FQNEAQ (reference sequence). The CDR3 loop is CASSSSSGPDTQYF. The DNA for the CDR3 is TGTGCCAGCAGCTCGTCCAGCGGGCCAGATACGCAGTATTTT. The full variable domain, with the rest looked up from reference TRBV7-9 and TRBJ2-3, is DTGVSQNPRHKITKRGQNVTFRCDPISEHNRLYWYRQTLGQGPEFLTYFQNEAQLEKSRLLSDRFSAERPKGSFSTLEIQRTEQGDSAMYLCASSSSSGPDTQYFGPGTRLTVL.

The CDR3 loop is CASSIRQGDTQYF. CDR3 in DNA: TGTGCCAGCAGCATCCGACAGGGGGATACGCAGTATTTT. The chain uses TRBV5-5 and TRBJ2-3, with 8 bases aligning to TRBD1. CDR1 SGHKS and CDR2 YYEKEE come from the germline V gene (reference sequence). This CDR3 has 13 amino acids. V lost 4 bases and J lost 6; bases outside the gene matches: 4.

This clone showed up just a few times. CDR3 nucleotides: TGTGCCAGCAGCTTACCGGGAGCAACTAATGAAAAACTGTTTTTT. This sequence encodes CASSLPGATNEKLFF. This sequence joins TRBV11-2 and TRBJ1-4; D gene uncertain. Germline-derived CDR1 and CDR2 are SGHAT and FQNNGV. The CDR3 loop spans 15 amino acids. With 2 bases removed from V and 0 bases from J, the gap between germline ends came to 7 bases.

CDR3 sequence reads: CASSLIADTQYF. Here the CDR3 DNA reads TGTGCCAGCAGCTTGATCGCAGATACGCAGTATTTT. The chain has TRBV5-4 and TRBJ2-3; D ambiguous. The CDR3 loop spans 12 amino acids. Germline values: CDR1 SGHNT, CDR2 YYREEE (reference sequence). V dropped 1 base and J dropped 4 bases, with 4 bases sitting between them. Full variable domain (outside the CDR3, taken from reference TRBV5-4 and TRBJ2-3): ETGVTQSPTHLIKTRGQQVTLRCSSQSGHNTVSWYQQALGQGPQFIFQYYREEENGRGNFPPRFSGLQFPNYSSELNVNALELDDSALYLCASSLIADTQYFGPGTRLTVL.

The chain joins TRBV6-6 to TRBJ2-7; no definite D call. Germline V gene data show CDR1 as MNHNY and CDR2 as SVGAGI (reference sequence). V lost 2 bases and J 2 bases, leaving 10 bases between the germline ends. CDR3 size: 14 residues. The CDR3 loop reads CASSYIMAAYEQYF. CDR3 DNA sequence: TGTGCCAGCAGTTACATAATGGCGGCCTACGAGCAGTACTTC.

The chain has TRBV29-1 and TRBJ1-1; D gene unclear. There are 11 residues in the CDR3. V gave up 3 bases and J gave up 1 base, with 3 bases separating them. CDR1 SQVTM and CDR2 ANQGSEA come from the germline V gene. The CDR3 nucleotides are TGCAGCGTTGATAAGAACACTGAAGCTTTCTTT. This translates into CSVDKNTEAFF.

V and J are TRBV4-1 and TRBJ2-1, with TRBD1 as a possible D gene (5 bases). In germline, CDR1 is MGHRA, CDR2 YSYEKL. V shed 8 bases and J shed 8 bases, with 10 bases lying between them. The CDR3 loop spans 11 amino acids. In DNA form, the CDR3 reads TGCGCCAGCTCCAGGGTCGATGAGCAGTTCTTC. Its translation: CASSRVDEQFF.

The CDR3 loop is CASRTGLDTEAFF. CDR3 DNA sequence: TGTGCCAGCAGGACAGGGCTAGACACTGAAGCTTTCTTT. V usage is TRBV5-4 and J usage is TRBJ1-1; the match to TRBD1 covers 7 bases. The CDR3 has 13 amino acids. Germline assignment: CDR1 SGHNT and CDR2 YYREEE (reference sequence). V lost 5 bases to trimming and J lost 3 bases; unmatched junction nucleotides: 4. The variable domain in full, with the rest retrieved from reference TRBV5-4 and TRBJ1-1, is ETGVTQSPTHLIKTRGQQVTLRCSSQSGHNTVSWYQQALGQGPQFIFQYYREEENGRGNFPPRFSGLQFPNYSSELNVNALELDDSALYLCASRTGLDTEAFFGQGTRLTVV.

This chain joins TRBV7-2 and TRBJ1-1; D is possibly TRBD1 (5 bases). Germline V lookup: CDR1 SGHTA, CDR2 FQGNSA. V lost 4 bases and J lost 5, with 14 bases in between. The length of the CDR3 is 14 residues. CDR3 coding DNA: TGTGCCAGCAGCTCAAACCACGGGGGGACTGAAGCTTTCTTT. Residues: CASSSNHGGTEAFF. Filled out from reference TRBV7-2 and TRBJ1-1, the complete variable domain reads GAGVSQSPSNKVTEKGKDVELRCDPISGHTALYWYRQSLGQGLEFLIYFQGNSAPDKSGLPSDRFSAERTGGSVSTLTIQRTQQEDSAVYLCASSSNHGGTEAFFGQGTRLTVV.

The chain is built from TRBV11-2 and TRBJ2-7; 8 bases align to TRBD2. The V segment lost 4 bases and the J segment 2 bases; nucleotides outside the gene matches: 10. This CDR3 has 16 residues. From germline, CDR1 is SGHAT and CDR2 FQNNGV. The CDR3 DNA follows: TGTGCCAGCAGCTCCAACAGGGCGGGAGGCGCCTACGAGCAGTACTTC. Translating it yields CASSSNRAGGAYEQYF.

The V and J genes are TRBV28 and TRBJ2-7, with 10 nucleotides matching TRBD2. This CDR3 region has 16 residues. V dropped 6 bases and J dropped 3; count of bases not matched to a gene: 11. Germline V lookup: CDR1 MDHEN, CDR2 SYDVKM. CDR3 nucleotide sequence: TGTGCCAGCAGGCTAGCGGGAGAGGTCGGTGGCTACGAGCAGTACTTC. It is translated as CASRLAGEVGGYEQYF.

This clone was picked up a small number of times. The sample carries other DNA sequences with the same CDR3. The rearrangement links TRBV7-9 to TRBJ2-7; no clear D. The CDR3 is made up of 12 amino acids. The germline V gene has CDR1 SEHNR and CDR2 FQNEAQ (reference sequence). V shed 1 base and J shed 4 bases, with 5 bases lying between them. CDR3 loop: CASSLVEYEQYF. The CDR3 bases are TGTGCCAGCAGCTTAGTGGAGTACGAGCAGTACTTC. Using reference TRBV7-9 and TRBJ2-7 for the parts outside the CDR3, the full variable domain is DTGVSQNPRHKITKRGQNVTFRCDPISEHNRLYWYRQTLGQGPEFLTYFQNEAQLEKSRLLSDRFSAERPKGSFSTLEIQRTEQGDSAMYLCASSLVEYEQYFGPGTRLTVT.

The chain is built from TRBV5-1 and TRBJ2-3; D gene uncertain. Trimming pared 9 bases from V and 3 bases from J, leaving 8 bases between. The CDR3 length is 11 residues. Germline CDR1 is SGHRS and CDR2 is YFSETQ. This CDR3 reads CAIVPTDTQYF. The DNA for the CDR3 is TGCGCCATCGTCCCGACAGATACGCAGTATTTT.

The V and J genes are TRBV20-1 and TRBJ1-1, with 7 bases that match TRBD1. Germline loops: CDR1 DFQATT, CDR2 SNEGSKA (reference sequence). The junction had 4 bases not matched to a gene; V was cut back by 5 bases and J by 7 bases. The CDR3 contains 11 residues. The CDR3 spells CSAQRTGEAFF. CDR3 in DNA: TGCAGTGCTCAAAGGACAGGTGAAGCTTTCTTT.

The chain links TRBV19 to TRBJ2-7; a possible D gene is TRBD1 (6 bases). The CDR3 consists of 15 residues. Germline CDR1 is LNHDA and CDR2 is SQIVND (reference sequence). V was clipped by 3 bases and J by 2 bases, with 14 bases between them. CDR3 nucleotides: TGTGCCAGTAGTATGCAGGGGCTATACCCCTACGAGCAGTACTTC. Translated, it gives CASSMQGLYPYEQYF.

The DNA of the CDR3 is TGTGCCAGCAAAGCATCGGGAACGCAGTTCTTC. Its protein product is CASKASGTQFF. The V call is TRBV5-4, the J call TRBJ2-1; maybe TRBD2 (5 bases). With 6 bases removed from V and 12 bases from J, the gap between germline ends came to 13 bases. The CDR3 runs to 11 residues. The germline gives CDR1 SGHNT, CDR2 YYREEE (reference sequence).

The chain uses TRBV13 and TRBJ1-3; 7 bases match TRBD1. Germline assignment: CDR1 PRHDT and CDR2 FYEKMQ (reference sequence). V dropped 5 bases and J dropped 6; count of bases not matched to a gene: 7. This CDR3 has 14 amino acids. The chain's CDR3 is CASSAQGLENTIYF. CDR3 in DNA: TGTGCCAGCAGCGCACAGGGGTTGGAAAACACCATATATTTT.

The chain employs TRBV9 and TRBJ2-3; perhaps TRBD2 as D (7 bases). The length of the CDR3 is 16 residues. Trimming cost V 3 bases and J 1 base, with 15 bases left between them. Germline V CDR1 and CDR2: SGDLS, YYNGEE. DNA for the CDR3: TGTGCCAGCAGCGAAGGGGGAACTAGCGGCACAGATACGCAGTATTTT. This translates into CASSEGGTSGTDTQYF.

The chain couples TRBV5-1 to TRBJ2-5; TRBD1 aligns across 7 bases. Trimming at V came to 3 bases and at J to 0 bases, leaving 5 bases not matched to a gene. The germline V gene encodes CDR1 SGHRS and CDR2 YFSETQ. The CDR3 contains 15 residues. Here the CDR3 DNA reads TGCGCCAGCAGCTCCATGGGACAGAACCAAGAGACCCAGTACTTC. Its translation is CASSSMGQNQETQYF.

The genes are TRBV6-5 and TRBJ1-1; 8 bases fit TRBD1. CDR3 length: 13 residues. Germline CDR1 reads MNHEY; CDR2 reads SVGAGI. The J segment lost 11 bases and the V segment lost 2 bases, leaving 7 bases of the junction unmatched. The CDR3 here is CASSYTGTGSAFF. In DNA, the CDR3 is TGTGCCAGCAGTTACACAGGGACAGGCAGCGCTTTCTTT.

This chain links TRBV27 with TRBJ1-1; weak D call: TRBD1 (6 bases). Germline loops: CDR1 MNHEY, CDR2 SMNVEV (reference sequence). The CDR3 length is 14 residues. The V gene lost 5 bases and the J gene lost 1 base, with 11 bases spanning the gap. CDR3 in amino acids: CASSLWDKNTEAFF. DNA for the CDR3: TGTGCCAGCAGTCTCTGGGACAAGAACACTGAAGCTTTCTTT.